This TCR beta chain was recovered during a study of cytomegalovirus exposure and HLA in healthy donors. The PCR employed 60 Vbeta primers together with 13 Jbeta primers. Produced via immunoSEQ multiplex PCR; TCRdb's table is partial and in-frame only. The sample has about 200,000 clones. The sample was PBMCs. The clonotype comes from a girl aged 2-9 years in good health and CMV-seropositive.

CDR3 nucleotides: TGTGCCAGCAGCCCCCGACTAGCGGGAGGCAATGAGCAGTTCTTC. Protein product: CASSPRLAGGNEQFF. This sequence joins TRBV25-1 and TRBJ2-1, with 13 bases matching TRBD2. Trimming took 6 bases from V and 6 from J; bases not matched to a gene: 5. Germline assignment: CDR1 MGHDK and CDR2 SYGVNS. This CDR3 has 15 residues. Combining the CDR3 with reference TRBV25-1 and TRBJ2-1 gives the whole variable domain EADIYQTPRYLVIGTGKKITLECSQTMGHDKMYWYQQDPGMELHLIHYSYGVNSTEKGDLSSESTVSRIRTEHFPLTLESARPSHTSQYLCASSPRLAGGNEQFFGPGTRLTVL.